What follows describes a single T cell receptor (beta chain). Its antigen is not identified. The entry originates in a study of T cell responses to AZD1222 COVID-19 vaccine. Study context: Second-dose schedules of about 4 or about 12 weeks were combined. Whole-study results and caveats: Per reports, nearly half of all spike-specific TCRs target regions that are unmutated in variants. Recipients of AZD1222 seropositive at baseline numbered only six or seven. Repertoires were obtained solely post-peak T cell response.

Method: immunoSEQ multiplex PCR; TCRdb's copy keeps in-frame clones and lacks some. The table includes 100,000 or so clones, around 80% detected once. This material consisted of peripheral blood, taken on day 0 of AZD1222 vaccination. The receptor's source is an adult in good health.

DNA for the CDR3: TGCGCCAGCAGCTGGCCTAGCGGGGGGGCCTCAAATGAGCAGTTCTTC. Amino acids: CASSWPSGGASNEQFF. The V call is TRBV5-1, the J call TRBJ2-1, with 12 bases that match TRBD2. The CDR3 consists of 16 residues. Germline V gene data show CDR1 as SGHRS and CDR2 as YFSETQ. J lost 7 bases, V lost 3 bases, and 8 bases had no gene match.